The sample holds one count of the clone carrying this T cell receptor beta chain. Its specificity is not known. Profiled with immunoSEQ multiplex PCR; TCRdb holds only in-frame clones, not every one. The table lists 150,000 to 200,000 clones, about nine tenths of them singletons, with approximately 5.9% in the top ten. This record comes from a study of T cell responses to AZD1222 COVID-19 vaccine. Germline V gene lookup returns CDR1 LNHDA and CDR2 SQIVND (reference sequence). The length of the CDR3 is 14 residues. V was trimmed by 7 bases and J by 0 bases, leaving 12 bases between them. Study-level results: Only after the peak T cell response were repertoires sampled. Baseline seropositivity occurred in only a handful of AZD1222 recipients.

The receptor was isolated from an adult who received the AZD1222 COVID-19 vaccine. The sample was peripheral blood, taken 28 days after the second AZD1222 dose. V is TRBV19 and J is TRBJ1-2; D is perhaps TRBD1 (6 bases). The chain's CDR3 is CASTLGAANYGYTF. The CDR3 bases are TGTGCCAGTACCCTGGGGGCAGCTAACTATGGCTACACCTTC.